One and the same sample provided the 25 T cell receptor beta chains below, sequenced in a study of T cells expressing NK-cell markers. TCRdb re-called the 5' RACE reads and shows each CDR3 protein once, DNA omitted. The listing records some 450,000 distinct CDR3 sequences. Sequencing was performed on blood T cells: a sorted CD56 or NKG2C T cell subset, CD4+ or CD8+ T cells, or bulk PBMC T cells (not recorded which). The source of these receptors is a woman aged 18-70 years in good health.

J is TRBJ2-2 and V is TRBV7-3; TCRdb returns TRBD1, unconfirmable since there is no DNA. Germline V CDR1 and CDR2: SGHTA, FQGTGA. The CDR3 runs to 14 residues. The CDR3 loop reads CASSVTPGTGELFF.

The chain links TRBV29-1 to TRBJ1-1; TCRdb selects TRBD1, and the lack of DNA leaves this call unchecked. This CDR3 contains 12 residues. The germline CDR1 and CDR2 sequences are SQVTM and ANQGSEA. The CDR3 sequence: CSAGTGNTEAFF.

The J gene is TRBJ2-7, the V gene TRBV14. The germline V gene encodes CDR1 SGHDN and CDR2 FVKESK. The CDR3 totals 12 residues. CDR3 loop: CASSPSPYEQYF.

The chain joins TRBV12-3 or TRBV12-4 to TRBJ2-5; the D gene TCRdb calls, TRBD2, cannot be checked with no DNA. This CDR3 is built from 14 residues. The CDR3 region is CASSLVDSGETQYF.

The chain has TRBV20-1 and TRBJ2-3; TCRdb lists TRBD1, though no DNA is available to test this call. CDR3 length: 16 amino acids. The germline CDR1 and CDR2 sequences are DFQATT and SNEGSKA (reference sequence). CDR3 protein: CSANLHRDRGVHTQYF.

V usage is TRBV24-1 and J usage is TRBJ2-2; without DNA, the TCRdb call of TRBD1 cannot be checked. The germline V gene encodes CDR1 KGHDR and CDR2 SFDVKD. The CDR3 consists of 14 residues. CDR3 region: CATSDFRDTGELFF.

This sequence joins TRBV27 and TRBJ2-7; lacking DNA, the TRBD1 call made by TCRdb goes unchecked. The CDR3 runs 18 residues. The germline V gene has CDR1 MNHEY and CDR2 SMNVEV (reference sequence). CDR3 loop: CASSLSRPTIGFAYEQYF.

This chain connects TRBV5-1 to TRBJ2-1; no DNA is available, so the TRBD2 call from TCRdb remains unchecked. This CDR3 contains 15 residues. Germline V gene data show CDR1 as SGHRS and CDR2 as YFSETQ. The CDR3 spells CASSPLERGTKEQFF. Complete variable domain (other parts from reference TRBV5-1 and TRBJ2-1): KAGVTQTPRYLIKTRGQQVTLSCSPISGHRSVSWYQQTPGQGLQFLFEYFSETQRNKGNFPGRFSGRQFSNSRSEMNVSTLELGDSALYLCASSPLERGTKEQFFGPGTRLTVL.

The rearrangement joins TRBV4-3 to TRBJ2-2; without DNA, the TCRdb call of TRBD1 cannot be checked. The CDR3 sequence is 20 residues long. CDR1 is LGHNA and CDR2 is YSLEER in the germline V gene. The CDR3 spells CASSQEWLVKVDRNTGELFF.

The chain uses TRBV5-1 and TRBJ2-7; the TCRdb call, TRBD1, lacks DNA for checking. This CDR3 spans 13 amino acids. CDR1 is SGHRS and CDR2 is YFSETQ in the germline V gene. The CDR3 loop is CASTGGIAYEQYF.

CDR3 amino acids: CASSGPIVTQYF. This chain links TRBV5-6 with TRBJ2-3; TCRdb picks TRBD2, but there is no DNA to check that call. This CDR3 is 12 amino acids long. From germline, CDR1 is SGHDT and CDR2 YYEEEE.

The CDR3 loop reads CASAALAGGARETQYF. The V call is TRBV6-1, the J call TRBJ2-5; as DNA is missing, the TRBD2 call by TCRdb cannot be tested. This CDR3 contains 16 residues. CDR1 and CDR2 from the germline V gene are MNHNS and SASEGT.

The rearrangement links TRBV20-1 to TRBJ1-1; the D call from TCRdb, TRBD1, cannot be confirmed without DNA. Germline values: CDR1 DFQATT, CDR2 SNEGSKA (reference sequence). This CDR3 contains 15 residues. The CDR3 reads CSARDRGQGVTEAFF.

This chain connects TRBV19 to TRBJ1-1. The germline V gene encodes CDR1 LNHDA and CDR2 SQIVND (reference sequence). The CDR3 spans 14 residues. The CDR3 reads CASSINQMNTEAFF.

CDR3 sequence reads: CASSQSRGDEAFF. The chain is built from TRBV7-3 and TRBJ1-1; the D gene TCRdb calls, TRBD1, cannot be checked with no DNA. Per the germline V gene, CDR1 is SGHTA and CDR2 is FQGTGA. This CDR3 spans 13 amino acids.

The CDR3 is CASSYRQGDTEAFF. The chain is built from TRBV7-9 and TRBJ1-1; TCRdb selects TRBD1, and the lack of DNA leaves this call unchecked. This CDR3 has 14 amino acids. CDR1 SEHNR and CDR2 FQNEAQ come from the germline V gene (reference sequence). The variable domain in full, completed from reference TRBV7-9 and TRBJ1-1, reads DTGVSQNPRHKITKRGQNVTFRCDPISEHNRLYWYRQTLGQGPEFLTYFQNEAQLEKSRLLSDRFSAERPKGSFSTLEIQRTEQGDSAMYLCASSYRQGDTEAFFGQGTRLTVV.

This chain links TRBV18 with TRBJ2-3; checking the TCRdb D call of TRBD2 is not possible without DNA. CDR1 is KGHSH, CDR2 LQKENI, per germline. This CDR3 has 15 amino acids. The CDR3: CASSPNDYRADTQYF.

The CDR3: CASSQQGLAGVEQFF. This chain joins TRBV7-2 and TRBJ2-1; TCRdb's D call of TRBD2 is untestable without DNA. Looked up from germline, CDR1 is SGHTA and CDR2 is FQGNSA. This CDR3 comprises 15 residues.

The genes are TRBV6-2 or TRBV6-3 and TRBJ2-5; TCRdb designates TRBD1, a call that cannot be tested without DNA. Looked up from germline, CDR1 is MNHEY and CDR2 is SVGEGT. CDR3 size: 12 residues. The CDR3: CASSIDGKTQYF.

V usage is TRBV20-1 and J usage is TRBJ2-2; TCRdb reports TRBD1, a call that lacks DNA to check it against. Germline V gives CDR1 DFQATT, CDR2 SNEGSKA (reference sequence). This CDR3 comprises 16 residues. CDR3 amino acids: CSARDVQDRYTGELFF.

The chain combines TRBV12-3 or TRBV12-4 with TRBJ1-5; the TRBD1 assignment by TCRdb is unverifiable without DNA. The CDR3 length is 14 residues. The CDR3 sequence: CASSDDRGNQPQHF.

The rearrangement links TRBV12-3 or TRBV12-4 to TRBJ1-5; the D call of TRBD1 rests on TCRdb alone, since no DNA is present to check it. CDR3 length: 13 residues. The CDR3 sequence: CASSFQGIQPQHF.

J is TRBJ2-7 and V is TRBV29-1; without DNA, the TCRdb call of TRBD1 cannot be checked. The germline CDR1 and CDR2 sequences are SQVTM and ANQGSEA. CDR3 length: 13 residues. This CDR3 is CSVTILGAHEQYF.

The V call is TRBV10-1, the J call TRBJ2-3; no DNA is available, so the TRBD1 call from TCRdb remains unchecked. Germline lookup yields CDR1 WNHNN and CDR2 SYGVQD (reference sequence). The CDR3 runs 13 residues. CDR3 region: CASSKQGADTQYF.

The chain couples TRBV4-3 to TRBJ1-4; there is no DNA to check the TCRdb D call of TRBD1. The CDR3 is 18 residues long. Germline assignment: CDR1 LGHNA and CDR2 YSLEER. The CDR3 protein is CASSQLSVGGRGVEKLFF.